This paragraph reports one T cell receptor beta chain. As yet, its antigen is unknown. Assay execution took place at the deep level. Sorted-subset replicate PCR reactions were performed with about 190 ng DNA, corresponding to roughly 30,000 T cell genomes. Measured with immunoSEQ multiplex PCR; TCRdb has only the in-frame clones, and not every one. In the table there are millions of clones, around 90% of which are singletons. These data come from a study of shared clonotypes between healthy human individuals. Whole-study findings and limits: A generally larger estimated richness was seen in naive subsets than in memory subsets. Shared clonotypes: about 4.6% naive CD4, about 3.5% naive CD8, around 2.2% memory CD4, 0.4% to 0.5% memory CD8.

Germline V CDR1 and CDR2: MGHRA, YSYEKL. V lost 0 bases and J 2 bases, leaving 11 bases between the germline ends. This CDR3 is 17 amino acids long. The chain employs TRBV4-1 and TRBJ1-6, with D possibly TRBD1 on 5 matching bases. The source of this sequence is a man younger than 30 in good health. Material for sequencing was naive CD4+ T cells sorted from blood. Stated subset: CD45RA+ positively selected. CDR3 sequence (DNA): TGCGCCAGCAGCCAAGATGGGGGACGCGCCTATAATTCACCCCTCCACTTT. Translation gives CASSQDGGRAYNSPLHF.